The clone carrying this TCR beta chain was counted once. This record belongs to a study of blood T cell repertoires in COVID-19. Study as a whole: Acute-phase and convalescent COVID-19 samples originated in the United States, Italy and Spain. From T cells, B-cell-depleted T cells, or PBMCs came the material, which was cDNA or gDNA.

As originally analysed: Amplification from reference gene primers served as the basis for estimated nucleated cell counts. This table comes from immunoSEQ multiplex PCR, and its TCRdb copy is limited to in-frame clones, with some not included. The V and J calls and clone size were taken over from that table, and D and trimming were inferred from the DNA. The table has about 180,000 clones, more than 70% seen once. V gave up 5 bases and J gave up 5 bases, with 19 bases separating them. From germline, CDR1 is SGHAT and CDR2 FQNNGV. The CDR3 totals 15 residues. The clonotype was recovered from a man between 35 and 55 years old with active or convalescent COVID-19. Sequencing was performed on peripheral blood. The chain has TRBV11-2 and TRBJ2-7; D perhaps matches TRBD2 (5 bases). CDR3 sequence: CASSPPGPGGHEQYF. Here the CDR3 DNA reads TGTGCCAGCAGCCCCCCCGGGCCCGGCGGGCACGAGCAGTACTTC.